This T cell receptor (beta chain) stems from a study of regulatory T cells in long-lasting Graves disease. This clonotype was seen a handful of times. Researchers made TCR beta libraries by using iRepertoire HTBI primers and running Arm-PCR on CDR3 regions. Original data processing: Taken together, the samples had 62 TRBV and more than 12 TRBJ segments identified. TCRdb analysed the multiplex PCR reads with MiXCR anew, one entry per CDR3 protein. V and J calls and clone size were set by TCRdb, not the authors. The repertoire consists of 650,000 to 700,000 distinct CDR3 sequences, with around 30% occurring once and the leading ten covering about two fifths. Sample time point: persistent/refractory GD, antithyroid drugs over 5 years with positive TRAb. TCR sequences were obtained from RNA taken from PBMCs. This CDR3 spans 15 amino acids. Trimming removed 6 bases at V and 2 bases at J, with 16 bases between. Germline values: CDR1 MNHNS, CDR2 SASEGT.

The sequence derives from a female donor with Graves disease. The J gene is TRBJ1-1, the V gene TRBV6-1; no definite D call. The input for sequencing was peripheral blood mononuclear cells (PBMCs), taken when the disease was refractory, from a patient treated with antithyroid drugs. For the CDR3, the DNA is TGTGCCAGCAGAAAAGGTGGGTCATTAAACACTGAAGCTTTCTTT. Translated, it gives CASRKGGSLNTEAFF.